This T cell receptor (beta chain) derives from a study of brain T cells in children with intractable seizures. Remarks on this clone: Its antigen is unidentified.

Trimming shortened V by 2 bases and J by 2 bases, and 13 bases separated the two germline ends. Germline values: CDR1 SGDLS, CDR2 YYNGEE. The CDR3 runs 16 residues. Sequencing was limited to surgery cases with top T cell transcript signatures in brain tissue. Patients received at least one anti-epileptic drug before surgery. Repertoires were generated with immunoSEQ multiplex PCR, while TCRdb's copy carries only in-frame clones and drops some. The table shows over 95,000 clones, with around 94% occurring only once. Study results and caveats: Absence of clones before surgery may stem from lower sequencing depth. Only CDR3 sequence similarity suggested viral specificity, without known HCMV serostatus.

The TCR originated in a boy younger than two with hemimegalencephaly and intractable seizures. Material: peripheral blood, obtained at surgery. This chain uses TRBV9 with TRBJ2-2; D is possibly TRBD1 (6 bases). CDR3 sequence: CASSVQIGGNTGELFF. Here the CDR3 DNA reads TGTGCCAGCAGCGTCCAGATAGGGGGAAACACCGGGGAGCTGTTTTTT.